This T cell receptor (beta chain) was recorded in a study of STAT3 mutations in large granular lymphocyte leukemia. Study-wide context: Among longitudinally sequenced T-LGLL patients, roughly half had canonical activating STAT3 mutations detected. Whole-study findings and limits: Treatment regimens differed across patients between samplings. All newly emerging clones after therapy were STAT3 wild type. Every T-cell large granular lymphocyte leukemia patient had at least one immunodominant TCR beta clonotype.

This CDR3 comprises 12 residues. CDR1 SQVTM and CDR2 ANQGSEA come from the germline V gene. V was cut by 4 bases and J by 4 bases, with 11 bases left in between. TCRbeta libraries averaged around 42,000 productive templates per sample. Libraries were prepared by immunoSEQ multiplex PCR; TCRdb keeps only in-frame clonotypes and omits some of them. The data show roughly 4,000 clones, with approximately 66% seen just once and around two thirds held by the top ten. As concerns this clone: Its antigen remains unknown.

The V call is TRBV29-1, the J call TRBJ2-7; a possible D gene is TRBD1 (6 bases). This receptor was identified in a man aged 60 to 69 with T-cell large granular lymphocyte leukemia. Some clones in this sample may be carry-over from other donors' samples. Sequencing input: peripheral blood mononuclear cells. The CDR3 DNA sequence: TGCAGCGTTGCAGGGGTTGCTTACGAGCAGTACTTC. Amino acid sequence: CSVAGVAYEQYF.